These 21 T cell receptor beta chains originate from one sample sequenced in a study of cytomegalovirus exposure and HLA in healthy donors. Assay: immunoSEQ multiplex PCR; the TCRdb copy retains only in-frame clones and omits some. Of over 100,000 clones in the sample, 85% to 90% were seen once. Specimen: PBMCs. The receptors here all came from a young woman in good health and CMV-seropositive.

There are a few counts of this clone. The CDR3 DNA is TGCGCCAGCAGCCGCGACAGAAATCAGCCCCAGCATTTT. Encoded protein: CASSRDRNQPQHF. This chain connects TRBV5-1 to TRBJ1-5; D possibly corresponds to TRBD1 (5 bases). Germline V gene data show CDR1 as SGHRS and CDR2 as YFSETQ. The CDR3 runs 13 residues. V dropped 4 bases and J dropped 4 bases, with 9 bases sitting between them.

The chain joins TRBV7-9 to TRBJ1-5; unclear D gene. CDR1 and CDR2 from the germline V gene are SEHNR and FQNEAQ (reference sequence). The CDR3 has 14 residues. The V and J ends lost 5 bases and 1 base respectively, with 9 bases between them. CDR3 region: CASSRGQSNQPQHF. In DNA form, the CDR3 reads TGTGCCAGCAGCCGAGGGCAGAGCAATCAGCCCCAGCATTTT.

The chain carries TRBV30 and TRBJ2-1; possibly TRBD2 for D (7 bases). Germline V gene data show CDR1 as GTSNPN and CDR2 as SVGIG (reference sequence). CDR3 length: 16 amino acids. V lost 5 bases, J lost 9 bases, and 26 bases lay in between. CDR3 coding DNA: TGTGCCTGGGGATCCTTTTGGGGGGGCTCGGTAGGTGAGCAGTTCTTC. Protein product: CAWGSFWGGSVGEQFF.

The rearrangement links TRBV27 to TRBJ2-7, with unresolved D. The CDR3 runs 13 residues. The germline gives CDR1 MNHEY, CDR2 SMNVEV (reference sequence). Trimming left V 5 bases short and J 2 bases short, with 10 bases between. The CDR3 region is CASSQTPTYEQYF. CDR3 nucleotides: TGTGCCAGCAGTCAGACACCTACCTACGAGCAGTACTTC.

This sequence joins TRBV2 and TRBJ1-6; the match to TRBD1 covers 8 bases. The CDR3 is 14 residues long. Germline CDR1 reads SNHLY; CDR2 reads FYNNEI. Trimming at V came to 8 bases and at J to 7 bases, leaving 7 bases not matched to a gene. The CDR3, as DNA: TGTGCCAGCGGTGCAGGGGGCTGGAATTCACCCCTCCACTTT. It yields the protein CASGAGGWNSPLHF.

The rearrangement links TRBV4-2 to TRBJ2-6, with unresolved D. The V end lost 1 base, the J end lost 0 bases, and 10 bases lay between the germline ends. The CDR3 totals 17 residues. The germline gives CDR1 LGHNA, CDR2 YNFKEQ. The CDR3 sequence: CASSQAMASSGANVLTF. The CDR3 DNA follows: TGTGCCAGCAGCCAAGCGATGGCAAGCTCTGGGGCCAACGTCCTGACTTTC.

This sequence joins TRBV30 and TRBJ1-2; TRBD1 might be the D (5 bases). From germline, CDR1 is GTSNPN and CDR2 SVGIG (reference sequence). V was trimmed by 3 bases and J by 2 bases, leaving 16 bases between them. This CDR3 has 15 amino acids. The CDR3 loop reads CAWRPDTGLNYGYTF. Here the CDR3 DNA reads TGTGCCTGGAGACCGGACACAGGCCTCAACTATGGCTACACCTTC.

V usage is TRBV4-3 and J usage is TRBJ1-2; possibly TRBD1 for D (5 bases). The CDR3 sequence is 15 residues long. Germline CDR1 reads LGHNA; CDR2 reads YSLEER. The V gene lost 4 bases and the J gene lost 2 bases, with 14 bases spanning the gap. CDR3 in amino acids: CASSPNPGGNYGYTF. The CDR3 nucleotides read TGCGCCAGCAGCCCTAACCCCGGGGGAAACTATGGCTACACCTTC.

This chain connects TRBV5-8 to TRBJ2-2; D is perhaps TRBD2 (7 bases). Germline CDR1 reads SGHTS; CDR2 reads YDEGEE. Trimming removed 6 bases from V and 3 bases from J, with 21 bases in between. The CDR3 has 17 amino acids. CDR3: CASTASVRGADTGELFF. CDR3 bases: TGTGCCAGCACCGCTTCGGTACGGGGGGCTGACACCGGGGAGCTGTTTTTT.

This chain uses TRBV4-1 with TRBJ2-3, with 8 bases matching TRBD2. The V and J ends lost 3 bases and 0 bases, in that order; junction bases with no gene match: 2. In germline, CDR1 is MGHRA, CDR2 YSYEKL. CDR3 size: 15 residues. The CDR3 region is CASSQVAGSTDTQYF. The CDR3 nucleotides are TGCGCCAGCAGCCAGGTAGCGGGGAGCACAGATACGCAGTATTTT.

The chain carries TRBV5-1 and TRBJ1-5; D possibly corresponds to TRBD1 (6 bases). The CDR3 is 16 residues long. Germline V CDR1 and CDR2: SGHRS, YFSETQ. Trimming stripped 1 base from V and 2 bases from J, with 13 bases between. The CDR3 DNA reads as TGCGCCAGCAGCTTGACAGGGAAGGGCGGCAATCAGCCCCAGCATTTT. It encodes CASSLTGKGGNQPQHF.

This clone showed up just once. The chain has TRBV30 and TRBJ1-5; possible D gene TRBD1, 5 bases. With 2 bases removed from V and 7 bases from J, the gap between germline ends came to 15 bases. Germline assignment: CDR1 GTSNPN and CDR2 SVGIG (reference sequence). The CDR3 has 14 amino acids. The CDR3 protein is CAWSPGGGGQPQHF. Here the CDR3 DNA reads TGTGCCTGGAGTCCTGGCGGGGGTGGACAGCCCCAGCATTTT.

The J gene is TRBJ2-1, the V gene TRBV11-2; TRBD2 matches 7 bases. The CDR3 extends over 14 amino acids. Germline V gene sequence: CDR1 SGHAT, CDR2 FQNNGV. J was trimmed by 8 bases and V by 8 bases; bases with no gene match: 12. CDR3 DNA sequence: TGTGCCAGCCGACTCCGGGACTATGATGATGAGCAGTTCTTC. Translated: CASRLRDYDDEQFF. The variable domain in full, completed from reference TRBV11-2 and TRBJ2-1, reads EAGVAQSPRYKIIEKRQSVAFWCNPISGHATLYWYQQILGQGPKLLIQFQNNGVVDDSQLPKDRFSAERLKGVDSTLKIQPAKLEDSAVYLCASRLRDYDDEQFFGPGTRLTVL.

The J gene is TRBJ1-2, the V gene TRBV14; D gene uncertain. The CDR3 totals 12 residues. Germline CDR1 and CDR2: SGHDN and FVKESK. Trimming removed 4 bases at V and 2 bases at J, with 5 bases between. CDR3 sequence: CASSPQNYGYTF. CDR3 DNA: TGTGCCAGCAGCCCCCAGAACTATGGCTACACCTTC.

The rearrangement uses TRBV19 and TRBJ1-5; TRBD1 matches at 8 bases. Trimming at V came to 4 bases and at J to 15 bases, leaving 11 bases not matched to a gene. Per the germline V gene, CDR1 is LNHDA and CDR2 is SQIVND (reference sequence). CDR3 length: 13 amino acids. CDR3 loop: CASSTRGPTGRHF. CDR3 coding DNA: TGTGCCAGTAGTACCAGGGGGCCCACAGGGCGGCATTTT.

The J gene is TRBJ2-5, the V gene TRBV4-1; TRBD1 agrees at 8 bases. V shed 1 base and J 4 bases; nucleotides not matched to a gene: 5. CDR1 and CDR2 from the germline V gene are MGHRA and YSYEKL. The CDR3 runs to 15 residues. CDR3 region: CASSQGQGAGETQYF. The CDR3 nucleotides are TGCGCCAGCAGCCAAGGTCAGGGGGCTGGAGAGACCCAGTACTTC.

The chain employs TRBV6-6 and TRBJ1-1, with TRBD1 matching 9 bases. The germline gives CDR1 MNHNY, CDR2 SVGAGI (reference sequence). V gave up 6 bases and J gave up 5 bases; unmatched junction bases: 7. The CDR3 length is 14 residues. CDR3 DNA sequence: TGTGCCAGCAGATCTGGAGGGACAGGGACTGAAGCTTTCTTT. It codes for CASRSGGTGTEAFF.

The chain links TRBV10-2 to TRBJ2-5, with 8 bases identical to TRBD1. Trimming cost V 8 bases and J 5 bases; bases outside gene matches: 13. Germline V gene sequence: CDR1 WSHSY, CDR2 SAAADI. This CDR3 has 15 amino acids. In DNA form, the CDR3 reads TGCGCCAGCTCGACAGGGGCGATCTCTCCGGAGACCCAGTACTTC. Protein product: CASSTGAISPETQYF.

The chain uses TRBV28 and TRBJ2-7; 12 positions match TRBD2. Germline V gives CDR1 MDHEN, CDR2 SYDVKM. V lost 5 bases to trimming and J lost 3 bases; unmatched junction nucleotides: 17. The CDR3 spans 19 residues. CDR3 residues: CASSHLFRASGRGRYEQYF. The CDR3 coding sequence is TGTGCCAGCAGTCATTTGTTCCGTGCTAGCGGGAGGGGACGCTACGAGCAGTACTTC.

V is TRBV15 and J is TRBJ1-3; 11 nucleotides align to TRBD1. Germline V gene data show CDR1 as LNHNV and CDR2 as YYDKDF (reference sequence). The CDR3 extends over 13 amino acids. V lost 6 bases to trimming and J lost 6 bases; unmatched junction nucleotides: 1. CDR3 nucleotides: TGTGCCACCAGGGGACAGGGGGAAAACACCATATATTTT. Protein: CATRGQGENTIYF.

V and J are TRBV6-5 and TRBJ2-2; D gene ambiguous. Between the trimmed V and J ends, which lost 0 bases and 8 bases, there was a span of 10 bases. CDR3 length: 14 residues. The germline V gene encodes CDR1 MNHEY and CDR2 SVGAGI. CDR3: CASSYSTGVGELFF. CDR3 in DNA: TGTGCCAGCAGTTACTCGACGGGTGTAGGGGAGCTGTTTTTT.